What follows is one T cell receptor beta chain and its context. The data stem from a study of blood T cells in healthy people across ages. This CDR3 has 17 residues. Per the germline V gene, CDR1 is SGHTA and CDR2 is FQGNSA. The ends were cut back, 1 base at V and 0 bases at J, with 15 bases in the middle. Next came a second PCR, run for about 7 to 12 cycles, which used a sample-barcoded 5' primer along with a J-beta primer mix. TCRdb re-derived calls from the 5' RACE reads in MiXCR, one entry per CDR3 protein. The repertoire holds fewer than 2,000,000 distinct CDR3 sequences, with roughly two fifths as singletons.

The source of this sequence is a human donor in good health. The sample was blood. The J gene is TRBJ1-2, the V gene TRBV7-2, with unresolved D. This chain's CDR3 is CASSLVVALQANYGYTF. The CDR3 DNA reads as TGTGCCAGCAGCTTAGTTGTGGCCCTACAAGCTAACTATGGCTACACCTTC. The full variable domain, with the rest looked up from reference TRBV7-2 and TRBJ1-2, is GAGVSQSPSNKVTEKGKDVELRCDPISGHTALYWYRQSLGQGLEFLIYFQGNSAPDKSGLPSDRFSAERTGGSVSTLTIQRTQQEDSAVYLCASSLVVALQANYGYTFGSGTRLTVV.